The 11 T cell receptor beta chains below come from one sample, sequenced in a study of tumor-infiltrating lymphocytes in primary liver carcinoma (dated by TCRdb to about 2017). Blood RNA was extracted from unsorted whole blood using TRIzol reagent, and germline DNA was obtained with the DNeasy Blood & Tissue kit. The run used an Illumina HiSeq 2500. TCRbeta-specific cDNA was reverse-transcribed from roughly 500 ng total RNA using a constant-region primer and ProtoScript II reverse transcriptase. TCRbeta libraries were built with three nested multiplex PCR rounds, a slightly modified ARM-PCR procedure. The first two PCR rounds used multiplex TRBV1-TRBV30 forward primers with a Cbeta reverse primer, each for 10 cycles. The public reads were reprocessed in TCRdb via fastp at Q25 and MiXCR, keeping in-frame beta chains. A single entry per CDR3 protein holds the most common genes and DNA from its merged rows. The sample has 250,000 to 350,000 distinct CDR3 sequences on record, almost 60% of them singletons. The ten biggest clones cover about 18% of the sample.

The sequencing input was peripheral blood. The receptors derive from a woman in her twenties or thirties with primary liver carcinoma and hepatitis B virus infection.

The table lists this clonotype with many counts. The chain combines TRBV11-3 with TRBJ2-6; the D gene is possibly TRBD1 (5 bases). CDR1 is SGHNT, CDR2 YENEEA, per germline. V was trimmed by 0 bases and J by 0 bases, leaving 12 bases between them. The CDR3 spans 18 residues. Written as DNA, the CDR3 is TGTGCCAGCAGCTTAGATGGCCACAGGAGCTCTGGGGCCAACGTCCTGACTTTC. This codes for CASSLDGHRSSGANVLTF.

Notes on this clonotype: This sequence may be a read error, since a much larger clone differs from it by one base. The chain recombines TRBV6-6 with TRBJ2-7; possible D gene TRBD1, 6 bases. The DNA end is more similar to TRBJ2-1, so the J call may be wrong. This CDR3 comprises 13 residues. Germline V lookup: CDR1 MNHNY, CDR2 SVGAGI (reference sequence). The CDR3: CASSQGPNYEQFF. CDR3 nucleotides: TGTGCCAGCAGCCAGGGGCCAAACTACGAGCAGTTCTTC.

Only a few counts were recorded for this clonotype. The V call is TRBV6-1, the J call TRBJ2-7; D is possibly TRBD1 (5 bases). CDR1 and CDR2 from the germline V gene are MNHNS and SASEGT. The CDR3 extends over 15 amino acids. The V end lost 3 bases, the J end lost 0 bases, and 12 bases lay between the germline ends. CDR3 amino acids: CASSDRAGISYEQYF. The CDR3 DNA sequence: TGTGCCAGCAGTGACCGGGCAGGGATCTCCTACGAGCAGTACTTC.

The chain joins TRBV28 to TRBJ2-7, with 8 bases lining up with TRBD2. The V gene end was trimmed by 4 bases and the J gene end by 6 bases; junction bases not matched to a gene: 8. The germline CDR1 and CDR2 sequences are MDHEN and SYDVKM. This CDR3 spans 14 amino acids. The CDR3 nucleotides are TGTGCCAGCAGTTCAGCCGGGACTAGTCGCGAGCAGTACTTC. Translated: CASSSAGTSREQYF.

This chain links TRBV6-2 or TRBV6-3 with TRBJ2-7, with D tentatively TRBD2 (6 bases). V lost 6 bases and J 0 bases, leaving 12 bases between the germline ends. This CDR3 has 14 amino acids. Looked up from germline, CDR1 is MNHEY and CDR2 is SVGEGT. This CDR3 is CASRHGGSSYEQYF. The CDR3, as DNA: TGTGCCAGCAGACACGGAGGGAGCTCCTACGAGCAGTACTTC.

Comment on this clonotype: This clone may be a read error of a much larger clone one base away. V usage is TRBV6-5 and J usage is TRBJ2-2; D gene ambiguous. Germline CDR1 and CDR2: MNHEY and SVGAGI. This CDR3 contains 11 residues. The CDR3 here is CGSSNTGELFF. Written as DNA, the CDR3 is TGTGGCAGCTCGAACACCGGGGAGCTGTTTTTT.

The rearrangement uses TRBV11-2 and TRBJ2-1; TRBD1 agrees at 8 bases. V gave up 0 bases and J gave up 16 bases; unmatched junction bases: 14. Germline CDR1 reads SGHAT; CDR2 reads FQNNGV. CDR3 size: 15 residues. The CDR3 bases are TGTGCCAGCAGCTTAGAGGCAGGGGGCATAAGCAGGCAATTCTTC. It is translated as CASSLEAGGISRQFF.

Points on this clonotype: One end of the junction does not line up with germline, which may come from a read error. V usage is TRBV11-1 and J usage is TRBJ1-2; 9 bases agree with TRBD1. From germline, CDR1 is SGHAT and CDR2 FQDESV (reference sequence). CDR3 length equals 15 residues. CDR3 bases: TGTGTCAGCAGCCACTCGGGACAGGGCAAAGGGTGCCACACCTTC. It codes for CVSSHSGQGKGCHTF. The full variable domain, its missing parts supplied by reference TRBV11-1 and TRBJ1-2, is EAEVAQSPRYKITEKSQAVAFWCDPISGHATLYWYRQILGQGPELLVQFQDESVVDDSQLPKDRFSAERLKGVDSTLKIQPAELGDSAMYLCVSSHSGQGKGCHTFGSGTRLTVV.

The chain is built from TRBV11-2 and TRBJ2-1; D is unclear. Germline-derived CDR1 and CDR2 are SGHAT and FQNNGV. The V and J ends lost 0 bases and 12 bases respectively, with 18 bases between them. The CDR3 is made up of 15 amino acids. The CDR3 DNA reads TGTGCCAGCAGCTTAGAGTCCCTAAGTATCCATGCGCAGTTCTTC. Amino acid sequence: CASSLESLSIHAQFF.

This chain connects TRBV6-6 to TRBJ2-2; D possibly uses TRBD1 or TRBD2 (5 bases each). Germline CDR1 MNHNY, CDR2 SVGAGI (reference sequence). The length of the CDR3 is 13 residues. With 2 bases removed from V and 4 bases from J, the gap between germline ends came to 5 bases. The CDR3 DNA reads TGTGCCAGCAGTTACGGGGGCACCGGGGAGCTGTTTTTT. It is translated as CASSYGGTGELFF.

Points on this clonotype: The junction departs from the called germline gene at one end, perhaps through a read error. CDR3 nucleotide sequence: TGTGCCAGCAGCTTGGGTCCGTCGGATACGCAGGATTTT. Amino acids: CASSLGPSDTQDF. The rearrangement links TRBV5-5 to TRBJ2-3; D is uncertain. Germline V gene sequence: CDR1 SGHKS, CDR2 YYEKEE (reference sequence). The CDR3 sequence is 13 residues long.